Each of the 31 T cell receptor beta chains below was sequenced from the same sample in a study of T-cell reconstitution after alpha-beta-depleted transplantation in children. It was with unique molecular identifiers that the TCRbeta library was prepared. TCRdb reprocessed the PCR reads via MiXCR and lists one record per CDR3 protein. The sample carries 480,000 or so distinct CDR3 sequences, roughly a tenth recorded once. Sample: PBMCs, taken before TCRalphabeta/CD19-depleted stem cell transplant. Source of these receptors: a child younger than 10 with inherited bone marrow failure, due to receive a stem cell transplant.

The chain has TRBV19 and TRBJ1-5; no clear D. The CDR3 runs to 16 residues. Germline loops: CDR1 LNHDA, CDR2 SQIVND (reference sequence). V lost 5 bases to trimming and J lost 1 base, with 15 bases between them. DNA of the CDR3: TGTGCCAGTAGTCCTCGACCCCCGGACAGCAATCAGCCCCAGCATTTT. This translates into CASSPRPPDSNQPQHF.

This clonotype was detected ten times or more. J is TRBJ2-1 and V is TRBV5-1; TRBD2 matches at 14 bases. Germline CDR1 and CDR2: SGHRS and YFSETQ. Losses at the gene ends were 3 bases for V and 6 bases for J; bases not matched to a gene: 5. The length of the CDR3 is 16 residues. The chain's CDR3 is CASSSTGTSGSNEQFF. DNA of the CDR3: TGCGCCAGCAGCTCAACCGGGACTAGCGGGAGCAATGAGCAGTTCTTC.

This clonotype was seen at least ten times. The chain is built from TRBV20-1 and TRBJ2-7, with 11 bases aligning to TRBD2. Germline values: CDR1 DFQATT, CDR2 SNEGSKA (reference sequence). This CDR3 is built from 14 residues. V lost 2 bases, J lost 3 bases, and 3 bases stayed unmatched. The CDR3 region has the DNA TGCAGTGCTAGACATCTAGCGGGAGGCTACGAGCAGTACTTC. Its translation: CSARHLAGGYEQYF.

This clonotype was seen many times. The CDR3 DNA follows: TGCGCCAGCAGCCATGGTGGGGGAGGGTTCGATACGCAGTATTTT. The encoded protein is CASSHGGGGFDTQYF. The gene calls are TRBV4-1 and TRBJ2-3; 7 nucleotides line up with TRBD2. The length of the CDR3 is 15 residues. The V gene end was trimmed by 3 bases and the J gene end by 6 bases; junction bases not matched to a gene: 9. Germline V CDR1 and CDR2: MGHRA, YSYEKL.

This clonotype was seen at least ten times. The chain joins TRBV15 to TRBJ2-3; 9 nucleotides match TRBD2. The CDR3 extends over 18 amino acids. The germline V gene encodes CDR1 LNHNV and CDR2 YYDKDF (reference sequence). Losses at the gene ends were 1 base for V and 5 bases for J; bases not matched to a gene: 13. CDR3 in amino acids: CATSRGLISGRGVDTQYF. The CDR3 bases are TGTGCCACCAGCAGAGGTTTGATTAGCGGGAGAGGAGTAGATACGCAGTATTTT.

Note on this clonotype: Just one base apart from a much larger clone, this may be a read error. The chain carries TRBV13 and TRBJ2-7; 9 nucleotides agree with TRBD1. CDR1 and CDR2 from the germline V gene are PRHDT and FYEKMQ (reference sequence). The J segment lost 2 bases and the V segment lost 6 bases, leaving 8 bases of the junction unmatched. The CDR3 is 15 amino acids. The CDR3 sequence is CASSAGDRAAYEQYF. The CDR3 coding sequence is TGTGCCAGCAGTGCTGGGGACAGGGCGGCCTACGAGCAGTACTTC.

This clonotype was detected many times. The gene calls are TRBV29-1 and TRBJ2-7, with D tentatively TRBD1 or TRBD2 (5 bases each). Between the trimmed V and J ends, which lost 4 bases and 0 bases, there was a span of 7 bases. From germline, CDR1 is SQVTM and CDR2 ANQGSEA. This CDR3 has 12 residues. The CDR3 loop reads CSVGDVSYEQYF. CDR3 sequence (DNA): TGCAGCGTTGGGGACGTCTCCTACGAGCAGTACTTC.

This clonotype was seen ten or more times. V is TRBV5-1 and J is TRBJ2-3; 12 bases fit TRBD2. Germline values: CDR1 SGHRS, CDR2 YFSETQ. The J segment lost 3 bases and the V segment lost 4 bases, leaving 0 bases of the junction unmatched. CDR3 size: 14 residues. The CDR3 loop reads CASSGLAGTDTQYF. The DNA for the CDR3 is TGCGCCAGCAGCGGACTAGCGGGAACAGATACGCAGTATTTT.

In this sample, this clonotype turned up many times. V usage is TRBV27 and J usage is TRBJ2-2, with unresolved D. The CDR3 has 13 amino acids. Trimming took off 5 bases at V and 4 bases at J, with 8 bases between the two ends. Germline CDR1 MNHEY, CDR2 SMNVEV (reference sequence). The CDR3 here is CASSPTRTGELFF. CDR3 DNA: TGTGCCAGCAGTCCGACTCGCACCGGGGAGCTGTTTTTT.

Ten or more counts support this clonotype. At one end the junction does not follow the germline gene, possibly because of a read error. The chain couples TRBV7-7 to TRBJ2-3, with 7 nucleotides matching TRBD1. This CDR3 is built from 15 residues. In germline, CDR1 is SSHAT, CDR2 FNYEAQ (reference sequence). The DNA for the CDR3 is TGTGCTAGCAGTCCTCTTGAACAGGGGTTAGATACGCAGTATTTT. This gives the protein CASSPLEQGLDTQYF.

The sample holds many counts of this clonotype. The chain combines TRBV3-1 with TRBJ2-1; 10 bases are a match to TRBD1. Per the germline V gene, CDR1 is LGHDT and CDR2 is YNNKEL (reference sequence). The ends lost 4 bases at V and 4 bases at J; junction bases unmatched: 10. This CDR3 region has 17 residues. The DNA for the CDR3 is TGTGCCAGCAGCCCATGGACAGGGGGGCCCTCATACAATGAGCAGTTCTTC. Amino acid sequence: CASSPWTGGPSYNEQFF.

This clonotype occurred many times. V and J are TRBV7-8 and TRBJ2-7; D tentatively reads TRBD1 or TRBD2 (6 bases each). Germline V gene lookup returns CDR1 SGHVS and CDR2 FQNEAQ. The CDR3 length is 14 residues. V shed 1 base and J shed 4 bases, with 11 bases lying between them. CDR3 sequence: CASSLEGGRYEQYF. The CDR3, as DNA: TGTGCCAGCAGCTTAGAAGGGGGGCGGTACGAGCAGTACTTC.

This clonotype was observed many times. The chain links TRBV12-3 or TRBV12-4 to TRBJ2-7, with TRBD1 matching over 8 bases. J lost 1 base, V lost 7 bases, and 6 bases had no gene match. The CDR3 has 14 amino acids. Written as DNA, the CDR3 is TGTGCCAGCACCAACCGGGACAGGTCCTACGAGCAGTACTTC. Its translation is CASTNRDRSYEQYF.

This clonotype occurred many times. The chain links TRBV2 to TRBJ2-1; possible D gene TRBD2, 5 bases. CDR1 and CDR2 (germline): SNHLY, FYNNEI. V lost 6 bases, J lost 7 bases, and 10 bases lay in between. The CDR3 is 12 amino acids. CDR3 nucleotides: TGTGCCAGCAGAGGACCGGGGAATGAGCAGTTCTTC. Residues: CASRGPGNEQFF.

This clonotype was seen repeatedly, ten times or more. The chain carries TRBV7-8 and TRBJ2-7; D is possibly TRBD1 or TRBD2 (5 bases each). The germline CDR1 and CDR2 sequences are SGHVS and FQNEAQ. Trimming took 6 bases from V and 5 from J, leaving 14 bases between them. The CDR3 spans 13 residues. In DNA form, the CDR3 reads TGTGCCAGCAGTTATGTGGGGGTCCACGAGCAGTACTTC. It yields the protein CASSYVGVHEQYF.

The sample holds many counts of this clonotype. This chain joins TRBV29-1 and TRBJ1-1, with 10 bases aligning to TRBD1. The CDR3 consists of 12 residues. With 7 bases clipped from V and 4 bases from J, the junction kept 3 bases outside the gene matches. Germline V gene data show CDR1 as SQVTM and CDR2 as ANQGSEA. The CDR3 coding sequence is TGCAGCGGACGACAGGGGGCCACTGAAGCTTTCTTT. Its translation: CSGRQGATEAFF.

This clonotype occurred a few times. The V call is TRBV20-1, the J call TRBJ1-2, with 7 bases lining up with TRBD1. The CDR3 covers 14 residues. V lost 0 bases, J lost 8 bases, and 9 bases stayed unmatched. Germline assignment: CDR1 DFQATT and CDR2 SNEGSKA (reference sequence). The CDR3 loop is CSARDFTGVRGYTF. The CDR3 nucleotides read TGCAGTGCTAGAGATTTTACAGGGGTTAGGGGCTACACCTTC.

This clonotype has at least ten counts. The chain links TRBV20-1 to TRBJ1-5; D perhaps matches TRBD1 (5 bases). This CDR3 contains 12 residues. Germline V gene sequence: CDR1 DFQATT, CDR2 SNEGSKA (reference sequence). Trimming took off 2 bases at V and 5 bases at J, with 7 bases between the two ends. CDR3 nucleotides: TGCAGTGCTAGACAGGGCCATCAGCCCCAGCATTTT. It is translated as CSARQGHQPQHF.

This clonotype came up many times. This chain links TRBV12-3 or TRBV12-4 with TRBJ2-3; D gene uncertain. Trimming removed 5 bases at V and 3 bases at J, with 9 bases between. CDR3 length: 13 amino acids. CDR3 in DNA: TGTGCCAGCAGTCCTTACCCAACAGATACGCAGTATTTT. It codes for CASSPYPTDTQYF.

In this sample, this clonotype turned up many times. V usage is TRBV5-1 and J usage is TRBJ2-1; TRBD2 aligns across 14 bases. Germline V gene lookup returns CDR1 SGHRS and CDR2 YFSETQ. CDR3 length: 15 residues. Trimming took 7 bases from V and 7 from J; bases not matched to a gene: 7. The CDR3 spells CASRFGTSGSNEQFF. The CDR3 DNA is TGCGCCAGCCGATTCGGGACTAGCGGGAGTAATGAGCAGTTCTTC.

There are many counts of this clonotype. The chain has TRBV11-2 and TRBJ2-7; D not resolved. The CDR3 runs to 15 residues. Looked up from germline, CDR1 is SGHAT and CDR2 is FQNNGV. Trimming left V 5 bases short and J 6 bases short, with 20 bases between. CDR3 coding DNA: TGTGCCAGCAGCACAAGGCCCGGGCCCGCAGGCGAGCAGTACTTC. It encodes CASSTRPGPAGEQYF.

The chain links TRBV28 to TRBJ2-2, with TRBD1 matching over 7 bases. The germline V gene has CDR1 MDHEN and CDR2 SYDVKM. With 3 bases clipped from V and 1 base from J, the junction kept 8 bases outside the gene matches. The CDR3 consists of 17 residues. CDR3 bases: TGTGCCAGCAGTTTTCCCCGGGACAGCCAGAACACCGGGGAGCTGTTTTTT. Translated: CASSFPRDSQNTGELFF.

The chain couples TRBV27 to TRBJ2-7; 7 bases map to TRBD2. Looked up from germline, CDR1 is MNHEY and CDR2 is SMNVEV (reference sequence). V was clipped by 1 base and J by 3 bases; unmatched bases: 12. The CDR3 loop spans 17 amino acids. CDR3 sequence reads: CASSLYGQRGSSYEQYF. The DNA of the CDR3 is TGTGCCAGCAGTTTATACGGGCAGCGCGGGAGTAGCTACGAGCAGTACTTC.

The chain carries TRBV20-1 and TRBJ2-5; D perhaps matches TRBD2 (5 bases). V lost 6 bases and J 3 bases, leaving 23 bases between the germline ends. CDR1 DFQATT and CDR2 SNEGSKA come from the germline V gene (reference sequence). This CDR3 has 16 amino acids. The CDR3 loop is CSARMTKPVQKETQYF. DNA of the CDR3: TGCAGTGCAAGGATGACTAAGCCGGTCCAAAAAGAGACCCAGTACTTC.

This clonotype was recorded many times. The gene calls are TRBV5-1 and TRBJ2-3; 12 bases agree with TRBD2. In germline, CDR1 is SGHRS, CDR2 YFSETQ. CDR3 length equals 17 residues. J lost 0 bases, V lost 4 bases, and 6 bases had no gene match. The CDR3 sequence: CASSLRTSGISTDTQYF. The CDR3 DNA reads as TGCGCCAGCAGCCTAAGGACTAGCGGGATAAGCACAGATACGCAGTATTTT.

This clonotype was counted ten times or more. In nucleotides, the CDR3 is TGTGCCAGCAGCGAAAGGACAGGGCGCGGCTACACCTTC. Residues: CASSERTGRGYTF. The V and J genes are TRBV11-1 and TRBJ1-2; 8 bases fit TRBD1. Germline CDR1 and CDR2: SGHAT and FQDESV (reference sequence). This CDR3 is 13 amino acids long. V shed 5 bases and J 8 bases; nucleotides not matched to a gene: 7.

This clonotype showed up many times. This chain connects TRBV9 to TRBJ2-1; TRBD2 aligns across 9 bases. The V gene's germline CDR1 is SGDLS and CDR2 YYNGEE. V gave up 4 bases and J gave up 5 bases; unmatched junction bases: 4. The CDR3 has 14 amino acids. The CDR3 sequence: CASSSRLADNEQFF. Here the CDR3 DNA reads TGTGCCAGCAGCTCACGACTAGCGGACAATGAGCAGTTCTTC.

The table lists this clonotype with many counts. V and J are TRBV5-1 and TRBJ2-7; D uncertain. The CDR3 extends over 14 amino acids. The germline V gene has CDR1 SGHRS and CDR2 YFSETQ. Deletions cut 0 bases from V and 3 bases from J, with 10 bases between. The DNA of the CDR3 is TGCGCCAGCAGCTTGGGTGGGTCCCACTACGAGCAGTACTTC. Protein: CASSLGGSHYEQYF.

This clonotype was counted between two and nine times. The junction does not match germline at one end; this may be a read error. The chain links TRBV7-7 to TRBJ2-2; D possibly corresponds to TRBD1 (6 bases). The CDR3 contains 15 residues. CDR1 is SSHAT, CDR2 FNYEAQ, per germline (reference sequence). The CDR3 DNA is TGTGCTAGCAGCCCGGACAGCTACGACACCGGGGAGCGGTTTTTT. Translated: CASSPDSYDTGERFF.

Notes on this clonotype: A much larger clone is a single base away; this may be a read error. The CDR3 reads CASSYGTANTEAFF. DNA of the CDR3: TGTGCCAGCAGCTACGGGACAGCGAACACTGAAGCTTTCTTT. The chain is built from TRBV5-5 and TRBJ1-1, with TRBD1 matching over 7 bases. The ends lost 3 bases at V and 1 base at J; junction bases unmatched: 3. Germline V CDR1 and CDR2: SGHKS, YYEKEE (reference sequence). The CDR3 has 14 amino acids. Based on the CDR3 plus reference TRBV5-5 and TRBJ1-1, the full variable domain is DAGVTQSPTHLIKTRGQQVTLRCSPISGHKSVSWYQQVLGQGPQFIFQYYEKEERGRGNFPDRFSARQFPNYSSELNVNALLLGDSALYLCASSYGTANTEAFFGQGTRLTVV.

Many counts were recorded for this clonotype. V usage is TRBV4-3 and J usage is TRBJ2-7; 13 positions agree with TRBD2. CDR1 and CDR2 from the germline V gene are LGHNA and YSLEER. The V gene end was trimmed by 1 base and the J gene end by 4 bases; junction bases not matched to a gene: 1. The CDR3 consists of 15 residues. CDR3 region: CASSQVGLAGYEQYF. The CDR3 DNA sequence: TGCGCCAGCAGCCAAGTGGGACTAGCGGGATACGAGCAGTACTTC.